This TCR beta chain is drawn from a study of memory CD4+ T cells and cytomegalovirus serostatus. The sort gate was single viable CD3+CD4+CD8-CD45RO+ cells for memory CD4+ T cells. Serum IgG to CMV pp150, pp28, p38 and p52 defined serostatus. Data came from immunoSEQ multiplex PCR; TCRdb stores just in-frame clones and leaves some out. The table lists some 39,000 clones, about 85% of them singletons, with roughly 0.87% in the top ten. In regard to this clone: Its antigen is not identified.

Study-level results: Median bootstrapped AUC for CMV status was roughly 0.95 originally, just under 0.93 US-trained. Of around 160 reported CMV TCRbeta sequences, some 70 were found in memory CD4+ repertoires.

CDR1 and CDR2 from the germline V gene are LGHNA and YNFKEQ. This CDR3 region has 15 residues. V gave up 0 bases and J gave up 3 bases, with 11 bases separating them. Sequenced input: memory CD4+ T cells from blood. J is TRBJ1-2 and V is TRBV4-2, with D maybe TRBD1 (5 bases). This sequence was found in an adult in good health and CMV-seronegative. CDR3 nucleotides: TGTGCCAGCAGCCAAGAAGGGGCCCGGGACTATGGCTACACCTTC. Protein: CASSQEGARDYGYTF.